The TCR beta chain described here comes from a study of T cell responses to AZD1222 COVID-19 vaccine. Background on the study: Researchers grouped second doses given at about 4 or about 12 weeks into one pool.

The CDR3 is 16 amino acids. The V and J ends lost 3 bases and 7 bases respectively, with 19 bases between them. Per germline, CDR1 SGHAT and CDR2 FQNNGV. General observations from the study: Elevations in Spike-specific TCR breadth and depth followed administration of two AZD1222 doses. There were vaccine-associated CD4 TCRs across spike, dominant at 160-218 and 743-854.

A remark on this clone: No antigen is known for it.

Profiling relied on immunoSEQ multiplex PCR, and the TCRdb table lists in-frame clones only, not all of them. Seen here are roughly 180,000 clones, around 90% observed once, and the top ten hold under 2.5%. V is TRBV11-2 and J is TRBJ2-1; possibly TRBD2 for D (6 bases). This TCR came from an adult in good health. The sequencing here drew on peripheral blood, taken on day 0 of AZD1222 vaccination. In DNA, the CDR3 is TGTGCCAGCAGCTTGATTAGCGGAGCGTCACGGAATGAGCAGTTCTTC. Translated, it gives CASSLISGASRNEQFF. The whole variable domain, filled in from reference TRBV11-2 and TRBJ2-1, reads EAGVAQSPRYKIIEKRQSVAFWCNPISGHATLYWYQQILGQGPKLLIQFQNNGVVDDSQLPKDRFSAERLKGVDSTLKIQPAKLEDSAVYLCASSLISGASRNEQFFGPGTRLTVL.